One and the same sample provided the 29 T cell receptor beta chains below, sequenced in a study of T-cell reconstitution after alpha-beta-depleted transplantation in children (dated by TCRdb to the mid-2010s). Libraries were made using PCR. This sample was sequenced with an Illumina HiSeq 2500. Molecular barcoding was employed in the preparation of TCR libraries, with unique molecular identifiers being used to normalize TCRbeta repertoire quantification. The public reads were quality trimmed at Q25 with fastp and then assembled into clones with MiXCR by TCRdb, keeping productive beta chains. Each record represents a unique CDR3 protein, reported with the most common genes and DNA among its rows. The sample table lists 170,000 or so distinct CDR3 sequences, 6% to 7% of them with a count of one. Together, the top ten hold around 3% of the sample. This specimen was PBMCs from the stem cell graft donor, taken from the stem cell graft. These receptors were taken from a human donor who donated a stem cell graft to a child with Wiskott-Aldrich syndrome.

This clonotype has a count of ten or more. As DNA, the CDR3 is TGCAGTGCTAGAGAAGGGGACTTATATGGCTACACCTTC. This codes for CSAREGDLYGYTF. This chain joins TRBV20-1 and TRBJ1-2; possible D gene TRBD1, 5 bases. The V gene lost 0 bases and the J gene lost 5 bases, with 10 bases spanning the gap. Germline values: CDR1 DFQATT, CDR2 SNEGSKA (reference sequence). The CDR3 has 13 residues.

There are a few counts of this clonotype. The chain recombines TRBV11-3 with TRBJ1-1; D ambiguous. Trimming cost V 5 bases and J 1 base, with 17 bases left between them. Germline V gene sequence: CDR1 SGHNT, CDR2 YENEEA. The CDR3 contains 16 residues. Written as DNA, the CDR3 is TGTGCCAGCAGCCCAGGTCGGAGACTGCCGAACACTGAAGCTTTCTTT. This codes for CASSPGRRLPNTEAFF. Based on the CDR3 plus reference TRBV11-3 and TRBJ1-1, the full variable domain is EAGVVQSPRYKIIEKKQPVAFWCNPISGHNTLYWYLQNLGQGPELLIRYENEEAVDDSQLPKDRFSAERLKGVDSTLKIQPAELGDSAVYLCASSPGRRLPNTEAFFGQGTRLTVV.

This clonotype was recorded many times. The chain links TRBV10-3 to TRBJ1-5, with D hard to call. Germline CDR1 reads ENHRY; CDR2 reads SYGVKD. V gave up 0 bases and J gave up 6 bases, with 6 bases separating them. The CDR3 covers 13 residues. CDR3 bases: TGTGCCATCAGTGAGTCGTTGAGTCAGCCCCAGCATTTT. This translates into CAISESLSQPQHF.

This clonotype was counted ten times or more. The rearrangement links TRBV4-3 to TRBJ2-1; 9 positions match TRBD2. V shed 4 bases, J shed 9 bases, and the junction held 13 bases outside the gene matches. This CDR3 spans 16 amino acids. Germline V gene data show CDR1 as LGHNA and CDR2 as YSLEER. CDR3 residues: CASSPLTSGIGGEQFF. The CDR3 coding sequence is TGCGCCAGCAGCCCCCTGACTAGCGGTATAGGTGGTGAGCAGTTCTTC.

This clonotype was recorded many times. The genes are TRBV20-1 and TRBJ2-3; D assignment may be TRBD1 or TRBD2 (6 bases each). Between the trimmed V and J ends, which lost 3 bases and 6 bases, there was a span of 16 bases. This CDR3 has 14 residues. The V gene's germline CDR1 is DFQATT and CDR2 SNEGSKA (reference sequence). In DNA, the CDR3 is TGCAGTGCTAGTTGGGGGGCTCAAGTGGATACGCAGTATTTT. It encodes CSASWGAQVDTQYF.

Only a few counts were recorded for this clonotype. V is TRBV7-9 and J is TRBJ1-1; maybe TRBD1 (6 bases). CDR3 length equals 14 residues. Germline V gene lookup returns CDR1 SEHNR and CDR2 FQNEAQ (reference sequence). V was pared by 4 bases and J by 4 bases, with 13 bases between. The CDR3 coding sequence is TGTGCCAGCAGCTACAGGGACGCGGGCACTGAAGCTTTCTTT. Amino acids: CASSYRDAGTEAFF.

The sample holds a few counts of this clonotype. The V call is TRBV7-8, the J call TRBJ2-2; TRBD1 agrees at 9 bases. Per germline, CDR1 SGHVS and CDR2 FQNEAQ. V lost 0 bases and J lost 6; bases outside the gene matches: 14. This CDR3 contains 19 residues. Here the CDR3 DNA reads TGTGCCAGCAGCTTAGCCCTGGACAGGGGAAAAACCTCCTCCGGGGAGCTGTTTTTT. Protein sequence: CASSLALDRGKTSSGELFF.

The chain combines TRBV11-1 with TRBJ2-6; 8 nucleotides align to TRBD1. The germline V gene has CDR1 SGHAT and CDR2 FQDESV (reference sequence). This CDR3 has 19 amino acids. J lost 0 bases, V lost 0 bases, and 7 bases had no gene match. The CDR3 reads CASSLAVGQGASGANVLTF. CDR3 bases: TGTGCCAGCAGCTTAGCGGTCGGACAGGGCGCCTCTGGGGCCAACGTCCTGACTTTC.

On this clonotype itself: Just one base apart from a much larger clone, this may be a read error. The rearrangement links TRBV6-5 to TRBJ1-6; no firm D call. Germline-derived CDR1 and CDR2 are MNHEY and SVGAGI. CDR3 size: 12 residues. The chain's CDR3 is CASSSYNSPLNF. The CDR3 DNA reads as TGTGCCAGCAGTTCCTATAATTCACCCCTCAACTTT.

This clonotype was picked up a small number of times. The chain joins TRBV30 to TRBJ2-5, with TRBD2 as a possible D gene (6 bases). The CDR3 spans 14 residues. The ends were cut back, 2 bases at V and 5 bases at J, with 15 bases in the middle. Germline assignment: CDR1 GTSNPN and CDR2 SVGIG (reference sequence). This CDR3 is CAWSHRGTPETQYF. In DNA, the CDR3 is TGTGCCTGGAGTCACCGGGGGACCCCGGAGACCCAGTACTTC.

This clonotype was counted many times. The chain recombines TRBV6-1 with TRBJ2-7, with TRBD1 as a possible D gene (6 bases). V was trimmed by 6 bases and J by 0 bases, leaving 15 bases between them. Germline V gene data show CDR1 as MNHNS and CDR2 as SASEGT. The CDR3 spans 15 residues. CDR3 bases: TGTGCCAGCAGCGAGTTCCCAGGGGACTCCTACGAGCAGTACTTC. Protein product: CASSEFPGDSYEQYF.

The CDR3 loop is CASSQVWDDSLRFSYNEQFF. CDR3 nucleotide sequence: TGCGCCAGCAGCCAAGTATGGGATGATTCACTTAGGTTCTCCTACAATGAGCAGTTCTTC. The chain is built from TRBV4-3 and TRBJ2-1; D is unresolved. Deletions cut 1 base from V and 0 bases from J, with 22 bases between. CDR1 LGHNA and CDR2 YSLEER come from the germline V gene. The CDR3 consists of 20 residues.

This clonotype was counted ten times or more. The chain combines TRBV6-5 with TRBJ2-7, with D perhaps matching TRBD1 (6 bases). Trimming cost V 7 bases and J 7 bases, with 11 bases left between them. This CDR3 has 11 residues. The germline V gene has CDR1 MNHEY and CDR2 SVGAGI. This CDR3 reads CASTQGGEQYF. The CDR3 DNA sequence: TGTGCCAGCACCCAAGGGGGAGAGCAGTACTTC.

Ten or more counts support this clonotype. The V call is TRBV20-1, the J call TRBJ2-5; 8 nucleotides align to TRBD2. CDR1 and CDR2 (germline): DFQATT, SNEGSKA (reference sequence). The CDR3 is made up of 11 amino acids. CDR3 nucleotide sequence: TGCCTCGGGGGGGGCGGGGAGACCCAGTACTTC. This codes for CLGGGGETQYF.

This clonotype was observed many times. CDR3 nucleotide sequence: TGTGCCAGCTCAGCCTCCAGGGTTGCCGACGAGCAGTACTTC. It yields the protein CASSASRVADEQYF. This chain links TRBV12-3 or TRBV12-4 with TRBJ2-7; possibly TRBD1 for D (5 bases). This CDR3 has 14 residues. V was trimmed by 8 bases and J by 5 bases, leaving 19 bases between them.

Ten or more counts support this clonotype. The rearrangement joins TRBV10-3 to TRBJ1-4, with 11 bases lining up with TRBD1. The V gene end was trimmed by 3 bases and the J gene end by 5 bases; junction bases not matched to a gene: 11. The germline CDR1 and CDR2 sequences are ENHRY and SYGVKD. The CDR3 extends over 18 amino acids. Written as DNA, the CDR3 is TGTGCCATCAGTGACGGGACAGGGGGAGGCCGGGGGAATGAAAAACTGTTTTTT. The encoded protein is CAISDGTGGGRGNEKLFF.

This clonotype was observed many times. This sequence joins TRBV4-1 and TRBJ2-3; D not certain. There are 14 residues in the CDR3. Germline CDR1 reads MGHRA; CDR2 reads YSYEKL. Trimming stripped 0 bases from V and 2 bases from J, with 6 bases between. CDR3 loop: CASSQDEFTDTQYF. The CDR3 DNA reads TGCGCCAGCAGCCAAGACGAGTTCACAGATACGCAGTATTTT.

This clonotype was seen repeatedly, ten times or more. CDR3 region: CSVARGGTEAFF. The CDR3 nucleotides are TGCAGCGTTGCTAGGGGGGGCACTGAAGCTTTCTTT. The chain recombines TRBV29-1 with TRBJ1-1; tentative D call: TRBD1 (6 bases). The length of the CDR3 is 12 residues. With 4 bases removed from V and 4 bases from J, the gap between germline ends came to 10 bases. The germline CDR1 and CDR2 sequences are SQVTM and ANQGSEA.

In this sample, this clonotype turned up many times. The chain joins TRBV7-2 to TRBJ1-4, with D unclear. CDR1 is SGHTA and CDR2 is FQGNSA in the germline V gene. This CDR3 spans 13 amino acids. With 5 bases removed from V and 1 base from J, the gap between germline ends came to 5 bases. Written as DNA, the CDR3 is TGTGCCAGCAGCCGCGTAACTAATGAAAAACTGTTTTTT. It yields the protein CASSRVTNEKLFF.

This clonotype was detected many times. V usage is TRBV12-3 or TRBV12-4 and J usage is TRBJ2-2; D possibly matches TRBD1 or TRBD2 (6 bases each). This CDR3 has 16 residues. V was clipped by 5 bases and J by 0 bases, with 13 bases between them. Here the CDR3 DNA reads TGTGCCAGCAGTCCGGGGGCCCTATCGAACACCGGGGAGCTGTTTTTT. It yields the protein CASSPGALSNTGELFF.

There are many counts of this clonotype. CDR3 sequence: CSAMVQAGSRSGGYTF. Here the CDR3 DNA reads TGCAGTGCCATGGTACAAGCCGGGAGCCGCAGTGGGGGCTACACCTTC. The chain is built from TRBV20-1 and TRBJ1-2; D unclear. The CDR3 consists of 16 residues. CDR1 DFQATT and CDR2 SNEGSKA come from the germline V gene (reference sequence). The V and J ends lost 6 bases and 8 bases respectively, with 28 bases between them.

The table lists this clonotype with a count of one. V usage is TRBV5-1 and J usage is TRBJ2-7; D unclear. Trimming cost V 2 bases and J 3 bases, with 12 bases left between them. Germline V lookup: CDR1 SGHRS, CDR2 YFSETQ. The CDR3 length is 14 residues. The CDR3 nucleotides read TGCGCCAGCAGCTTCAGTGTACAGAGCTACGAGCAGTACTTC. It yields the protein CASSFSVQSYEQYF.

This clonotype has a handful of counts. The gene calls are TRBV15 and TRBJ2-3; D gene uncertain. This CDR3 region has 15 residues. The germline V and J ends were trimmed by 0 bases and 6 bases, with 13 bases remaining between them. Germline assignment: CDR1 LNHNV and CDR2 YYDKDF (reference sequence). The CDR3 region has the DNA TGTGCCACCAGCAGAGATTTCACAGAAAGGGATACGCAGTATTTT. It specifies CATSRDFTERDTQYF.

This clonotype was seen repeatedly, ten times or more. The chain recombines TRBV18 with TRBJ2-1, with 9 bases lining up with TRBD1. Germline values: CDR1 KGHSH, CDR2 LQKENI. The CDR3 runs 16 residues. V was clipped by 3 bases and J by 6 bases; unmatched bases: 9. The CDR3, as DNA: TGTGCCAGCTCACCCTGGACAGGGGAAGGGGGCAATGAGCAGTTCTTC. This translates into CASSPWTGEGGNEQFF.

At least ten counts were recorded for this clonotype. DNA for the CDR3: TGCGCCAGCAGCACCTTAGACTTGCCGAGCTCCTACAATGAGCAGTTCTTC. Translating it yields CASSTLDLPSSYNEQFF. The chain carries TRBV4-3 and TRBJ2-1; D is unresolved. CDR1 LGHNA and CDR2 YSLEER come from the germline V gene. V gave up 5 bases and J gave up 0 bases, with 17 bases separating them. The CDR3 spans 17 residues.

Ten or more counts support this clonotype. The chain has TRBV6-5 and TRBJ1-2; maybe TRBD1 (5 bases). CDR1 is MNHEY, CDR2 SVGAGI, per germline. Trimming pared 5 bases from V and 9 bases from J, leaving 13 bases between. The CDR3 sequence is 12 residues long. The CDR3 loop reads CASSSRDGSYTF. CDR3 coding DNA: TGTGCCAGCAGTAGCCGGGACGGAAGCTACACCTTC.

Ten or more counts support this clonotype. The rearrangement uses TRBV7-6 and TRBJ1-3; D gene uncertain. This CDR3 is 17 amino acids long. Per germline, CDR1 SGHVS and CDR2 FNYEAQ. Trimming removed 2 bases from V and 0 bases from J, with 14 bases in between. CDR3 bases: TGTGCCAGCAGCTTAAGCCCGACGGTCTACTCTGGAAACACCATATATTTT. As protein: CASSLSPTVYSGNTIYF.

This clonotype has at least ten counts. This rearrangement joins TRBV6-1 to TRBJ1-2, with 9 bases aligning to TRBD1. Per germline, CDR1 MNHNS and CDR2 SASEGT. The V and J ends lost 4 bases and 5 bases, in that order; junction bases with no gene match: 5. The CDR3 sequence is 14 residues long. CDR3 sequence reads: CASSARDRGYGYTF. The CDR3 DNA is TGTGCCAGCAGTGCCCGAGACAGGGGGTATGGCTACACCTTC.

This clonotype was seen at least ten times. This chain connects TRBV12-3 or TRBV12-4 to TRBJ2-1; TRBD1 agrees at 9 bases. The CDR3 runs 16 residues. V trimming: 1 base; J trimming: 4 bases; junction bases outside the gene matches: 5. CDR3 sequence: CASSLGRDRVYNEQFF. The CDR3 DNA reads TGTGCCAGCAGTTTAGGGCGGGACAGGGTTTACAATGAGCAGTTCTTC.